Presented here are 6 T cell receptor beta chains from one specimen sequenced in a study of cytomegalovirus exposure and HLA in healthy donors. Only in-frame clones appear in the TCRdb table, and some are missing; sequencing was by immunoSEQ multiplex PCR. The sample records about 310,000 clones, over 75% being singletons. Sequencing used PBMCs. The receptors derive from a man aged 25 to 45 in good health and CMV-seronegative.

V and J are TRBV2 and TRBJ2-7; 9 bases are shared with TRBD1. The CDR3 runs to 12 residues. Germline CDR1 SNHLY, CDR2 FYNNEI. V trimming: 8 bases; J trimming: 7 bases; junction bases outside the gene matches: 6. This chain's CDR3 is CASLRDRGEQYF. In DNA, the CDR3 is TGTGCCAGCCTAAGAGACAGGGGGGAGCAGTACTTC. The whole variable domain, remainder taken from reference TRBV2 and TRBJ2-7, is EPEVTQTPSHQVTQMGQEVILRCVPISNHLYFYWYRQILGQKVEFLVSFYNNEISEKSEIFDDQFSVERPDGSNFTLKIRSTKLEDSAMYFCASLRDRGEQYFGPGTRLTVT.

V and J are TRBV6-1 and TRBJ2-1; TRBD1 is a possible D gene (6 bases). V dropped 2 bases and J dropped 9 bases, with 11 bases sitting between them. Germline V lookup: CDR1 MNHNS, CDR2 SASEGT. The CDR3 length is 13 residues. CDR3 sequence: CASSEIRGSEQFF. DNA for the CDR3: TGTGCCAGCAGTGAAATAAGGGGGAGTGAGCAGTTCTTC.

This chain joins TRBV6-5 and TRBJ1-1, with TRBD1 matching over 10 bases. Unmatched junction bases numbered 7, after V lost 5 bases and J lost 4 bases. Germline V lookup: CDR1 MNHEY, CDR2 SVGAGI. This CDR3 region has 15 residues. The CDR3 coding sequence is TGTGCCAGCAGTCCTGGACAGGGGGGGCCCACTGAAGCTTTCTTT. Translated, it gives CASSPGQGGPTEAFF.

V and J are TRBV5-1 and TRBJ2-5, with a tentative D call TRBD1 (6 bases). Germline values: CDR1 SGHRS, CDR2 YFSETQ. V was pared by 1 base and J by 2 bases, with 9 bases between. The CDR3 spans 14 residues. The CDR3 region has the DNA TGCGCCAGCAGCTTGTATAGGGGGCAAGAGACCCAGTACTTC. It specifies CASSLYRGQETQYF.

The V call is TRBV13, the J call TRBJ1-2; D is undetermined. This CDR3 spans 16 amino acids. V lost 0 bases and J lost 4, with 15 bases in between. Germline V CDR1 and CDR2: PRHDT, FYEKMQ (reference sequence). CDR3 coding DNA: TGTGCCAGCAGCTTAGGCCGGGGTAGGCTGAGCTATGGCTACACCTTC. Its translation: CASSLGRGRLSYGYTF.

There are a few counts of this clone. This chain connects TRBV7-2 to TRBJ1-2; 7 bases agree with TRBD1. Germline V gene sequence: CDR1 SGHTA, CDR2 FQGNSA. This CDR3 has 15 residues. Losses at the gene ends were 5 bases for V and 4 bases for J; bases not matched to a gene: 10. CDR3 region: CASSPESTGSYGYTF. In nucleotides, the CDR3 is TGTGCCAGCAGCCCCGAATCGACAGGGTCCTATGGCTACACCTTC.